This TCR beta chain was observed in a study of follicular helper T cells after annual influenza vaccination. Study-level background: Sampling occurred days 0, 7 and 28 after each influenza vaccination. For some subjects, blood spans the 2013-2014, 2014-2015 and 2015-2016 annual vaccinations. General study results and limits: Productive TCRB sequences came from only roughly 10-23% of cells.

This sample's time point: 2015-2016 season, pre-vaccination. Non-naive CD4+CXCR5+PD-1+ cTfh were sorted into ICOS+CD38+ and ICOS-CD38- fractions. With respect to this clone: Its specificity is not known.

TCRdb keeps only in-frame clones here, not all; method: immunoSEQ multiplex PCR. This repertoire shows approximately 10,000 clones, over 75% found once; its top ten account for less than 4.5%. This CDR3 contains 16 residues. Trimming removed 0 bases at V and 2 bases at J, with 12 bases between. Germline CDR1 reads LGHNA; CDR2 reads YSLEER. The sequenced sample was CXCR5+ CD38- circulating T follicular helper cells from blood, obtained on the day of influenza vaccination. Sample subset: circulating Tfh, non-naive CD4+CXCR5+PD-1+ (ICOS+CD38+ or ICOS-CD38-). This receptor was taken from an adult who received the influenza vaccine. This chain joins TRBV4-3 and TRBJ2-3; the D gene is possibly TRBD2 (5 bases). The CDR3 DNA reads as TGCGCCAGCAGCCAAGATATTACGGGATCCACAGATACGCAGTATTTT. Its translation is CASSQDITGSTDTQYF.